This T cell receptor beta chain was observed in a study of CD8 T cells in Susac syndrome. Study findings and constraints: Across the total CD8+ repertoires, roughly 16 Susac-specific public clones were found. The CD8+ TEMRA repertoires yielded 4 to 6 such clones.

To note about this clonotype: Its antigen is as yet unknown.

It was with random hexamers that 0.5 to 1 ug RNA was reverse transcribed. The TCR beta CDR3 was amplified by immunoSEQ multiplex PCR across 54 Vbeta, 13 Jbeta. TCRdb itself ran the immunoSEQ multiplex PCR reads through MiXCR, one entry per CDR3 protein. The repertoire holds approximately 87,000 distinct CDR3 sequences, about 96% seen once, with 0.4% to 0.45% in the top ten. Trimming removed 3 bases at V and 3 bases at J, with 12 bases between. From germline, CDR1 is MNHEY and CDR2 SMNVEV (reference sequence). The CDR3 covers 14 residues. High-throughput TCR beta sequencing covered peripheral CD8+ and CD4+ T cells.

The sequencing input was CD8+ T cells from PBMCs. This sequence originates from a human donor with Susac syndrome. The chain links TRBV27 to TRBJ2-7; D not resolved. The CDR3 nucleotides are TGTGCCAGCAGTTTGGGAACGCTAGGCTACGAGCAGTACTTC. Protein product: CASSLGTLGYEQYF.